This entry describes one TCR beta chain. What it binds is unknown. This specimen comes from a study of cytomegalovirus exposure and HLA in healthy donors. Study-wide findings and caveats: It was only CMV serostatus that was available as immune exposure information. In vitro assays verified that three CMV-associated chains recognized CMV antigens specifically. A list of around 150 TCR beta chains associated with cytomegalovirus was given.

The PCR contained 60 Vbeta and 13 Jbeta primers. Original data processing: In a later analysis, some 11 million of some 80 million unique beta chains occurred in at least two donors. Profiling relied on immunoSEQ multiplex PCR, and the TCRdb table lists in-frame clones only, not all of them. The D gene and trimming were derived from the DNA, and the V and J assignments and clone size from that table. In the table there are 150,000 to 200,000 clones, roughly 86% of which are singletons. Sequencing input: PBMCs. The origin of this receptor is a woman aged 18-35 years in good health and CMV-seronegative.

The CDR3 DNA sequence: TGTGCCAGCAGCTTAGGACTCTCGGCGGGGGGGAAATACAATGAGCAGTTCTTC. Translation gives CASSLGLSAGGKYNEQFF. The chain is built from TRBV7-9 and TRBJ2-1; 9 bases line up with TRBD2. Germline V gene sequence: CDR1 SEHNR, CDR2 FQNEAQ (reference sequence). Trimming at V came to 1 base and at J to 4 bases, leaving 11 bases not matched to a gene. This CDR3 is built from 18 residues.